One T cell receptor beta chain is described in this entry. These data come from a study of T cell changes during pregnancy in multiple sclerosis. This CDR3 has 13 residues. The V end was cut by 5 bases, the J end by 1 base, with 8 bases between. CDR1 SGHTA and CDR2 FQGTGA come from the germline V gene. Profiling relied on immunoSEQ multiplex PCR, and the TCRdb table lists in-frame clones only, not all of them. The sample records 12,000 or so clones, over 65% being singletons. The receptor's source is a female donor in good health, enrolled as a control in a pregnancy study. The V and J genes are TRBV7-3 and TRBJ1-1; D perhaps matches TRBD1 (6 bases). The sample here was CD8+ T cells from peripheral blood mononuclear cells, taken after pregnancy. CDR3 sequence: CASSRGGNTEAFF. DNA of the CDR3: TGTGCCAGCAGCCGAGGGGGGAACACTGAAGCTTTCTTT.